A selection of T cell receptor beta chains follows, all from one sample in a study of T-cell reconstitution after alpha-beta-depleted transplantation in children. TCRdb used MiXCR to reprocess the PCR reads, holding one entry per CDR3 protein. The table shows about 420,000 distinct CDR3 sequences, with 11% occurring only once. The sequenced sample was PBMCs from the stem cell graft donor, obtained from the stem cell graft. The receptors were gathered from a human donor who donated a stem cell graft to a child with acute myeloid leukemia. CDR3s include the opening cysteine and the closing phenylalanine or tryptophan. Fields, in order: D gene, V gene, clone size, J gene, CDR3 protein, CDR3 DNA. D genes are given only for firm matches. The listing skips clone size in some rows; elsewhere it reads once, few, many or a size class.

d_call: TRBD2
v_call: TRBV12-3/TRBV12-4
clone_size: .
j_call: TRBJ2-1
cdr3_aa: CASSLRLLGSGRTRSNEQFF
cdr3_nt: TGTGCCAGCAGTTTAAGACTCCTGGGTAGCGGGAGAACTCGGAGCAATGAGCAGTTCTTC

d_call: .
v_call: TRBV12-3/TRBV12-4
clone_size: many
j_call: TRBJ2-1
cdr3_aa: CASSLFNRYSYNEQFF
cdr3_nt: TGTGCCAGCAGTTTATTTAACCGGTATTCCTACAATGAGCAGTTCTTC

d_call: .
v_call: TRBV12-3/TRBV12-4
clone_size: few
j_call: TRBJ2-1
cdr3_aa: CASSLSVSPYEQFF
cdr3_nt: TGTGCCAGCAGTTTAAGTGTCTCGCCTTATGAGCAGTTCTTC

d_call: .
v_call: TRBV7-6
clone_size: .
j_call: TRBJ2-3
cdr3_aa: CASSLDPGPDTQYF
cdr3_nt: TGTGCCAGCAGCTTAGATCCAGGGCCAGATACGCAGTATTTT

d_call: .
v_call: TRBV12-3/TRBV12-4
clone_size: .
j_call: TRBJ2-5
cdr3_aa: CASSRQDFQETQYF
cdr3_nt: TGTGCCAGCAGTAGGCAGGATTTCCAAGAGACCCAGTACTTC

d_call: .
v_call: TRBV10-3
clone_size: .
j_call: TRBJ2-7
cdr3_aa: CAISEIGNEQYF
cdr3_nt: TGTGCCATCAGTGAGATAGGAAACGAGCAGTACTTC

d_call: .
v_call: TRBV25-1
clone_size: few
j_call: TRBJ2-5
cdr3_aa: CASSETRAETQYF
cdr3_nt: TGTGCCAGCAGTGAAACGCGGGCAGAGACCCAGTACTTC

d_call: .
v_call: TRBV28
clone_size: .
j_call: TRBJ2-5
cdr3_aa: CASSLMGGAETQYF
cdr3_nt: TGTGCCAGCAGTCTCATGGGGGGGGCTGAGACCCAGTACTTC

d_call: .
v_call: TRBV20-1
clone_size: few
j_call: TRBJ1-2
cdr3_aa: CSAPVNYGYTF
cdr3_nt: TGCAGTGCTCCGGTCAACTATGGCTACACCTTC

d_call: .
v_call: TRBV25-1
clone_size: .
j_call: TRBJ1-5
cdr3_aa: CASSEGQGLRQPQHF
cdr3_nt: TGTGCCAGCAGTGAAGGCCAGGGATTAAGACAGCCCCAGCATTTT

d_call: TRBD1
v_call: TRBV7-3
clone_size: .
j_call: TRBJ2-1
cdr3_aa: CASSLIPTSGTGGSEQFF
cdr3_nt: TGTGCCAGCAGCTTAATCCCGACCTCTGGGACAGGGGGCAGTGAGCAGTTCTTC

d_call: .
v_call: TRBV20-1
clone_size: .
j_call: TRBJ2-5
cdr3_aa: CSGRRFQETQYF
cdr3_nt: TGCAGTGGGCGGAGGTTCCAAGAGACCCAGTACTTC

d_call: .
v_call: TRBV20-1
clone_size: .
j_call: TRBJ1-1
cdr3_aa: CSASIPGTMNTEAFF
cdr3_nt: TGCAGTGCTAGCATTCCGGGTACAATGAACACTGAAGCTTTCTTT

d_call: TRBD2
v_call: TRBV5-1
clone_size: few
j_call: TRBJ2-2
cdr3_aa: CASSSGLADLRGNTGELFF
cdr3_nt: TGCGCCAGCAGCTCCGGACTAGCTGATCTCCGGGGGAACACCGGGGAGCTGTTTTTT

d_call: TRBD1
v_call: TRBV10-3
clone_size: .
j_call: TRBJ2-7
cdr3_aa: CAISESGQDYEQYF
cdr3_nt: TGTGCCATCAGTGAGTCGGGACAGGACTACGAGCAGTACTTC

d_call: TRBD2
v_call: TRBV7-3
clone_size: .
j_call: TRBJ2-7
cdr3_aa: CASSYTGGPSSEQYF
cdr3_nt: TGTGCCAGCAGCTACACGGGAGGGCCTTCATCCGAGCAGTACTTC

d_call: .
v_call: TRBV29-1
clone_size: few
j_call: TRBJ2-1
cdr3_aa: CSVDGGSIYSSYNEQFF
cdr3_nt: TGCAGCGTTGACGGAGGGTCTATATACAGCTCCTACAATGAGCAGTTCTTC

d_call: TRBD1
v_call: TRBV5-1
clone_size: few
j_call: TRBJ1-5
cdr3_aa: CASSWGTGNQPQHF
cdr3_nt: TGCGCCAGCAGCTGGGGGACAGGGAATCAGCCCCAGCATTTT

d_call: .
v_call: TRBV12-3/TRBV12-4
clone_size: .
j_call: TRBJ1-2
cdr3_aa: CASSLDQSGYTF
cdr3_nt: TGTGCCAGCAGTTTAGACCAGTCTGGCTACACCTTC

d_call: .
v_call: TRBV29-1
clone_size: few
j_call: TRBJ2-1
cdr3_aa: CSVSVRNEQFF
cdr3_nt: TGCAGCGTGAGCGTTCGCAATGAGCAGTTCTTC

d_call: .
v_call: TRBV24-1
clone_size: many
j_call: TRBJ1-5
cdr3_aa: CATSGAHSNQPQHF
cdr3_nt: TGTGCCACCAGTGGGGCACATAGCAATCAGCCCCAGCATTTT

d_call: .
v_call: TRBV7-9
clone_size: many
j_call: TRBJ2-7
cdr3_aa: CASSSGQFSYEQYF
cdr3_nt: TGTGCCAGCAGCTCCGGGCAGTTCTCCTACGAGCAGTACTTC

d_call: .
v_call: TRBV20-1
clone_size: many
j_call: TRBJ1-5
cdr3_aa: CSARVAGSNQPQHF
cdr3_nt: TGCAGTGCTAGAGTTGCGGGGAGCAATCAGCCCCAGCATTTT

d_call: TRBD2
v_call: TRBV20-1
clone_size: .
j_call: TRBJ2-1
cdr3_aa: CSARGGSGSYNEQFF
cdr3_nt: TGCAGTGCTAGAGGGGGTAGCGGGAGTTACAATGAGCAGTTCTTC

d_call: TRBD1
v_call: TRBV5-1
clone_size: .
j_call: TRBJ1-2
cdr3_aa: CASSPQSGTGIGYTF
cdr3_nt: TGCGCCAGCAGCCCCCAATCTGGGACAGGGATTGGCTACACCTTC

d_call: .
v_call: TRBV7-2
clone_size: few
j_call: TRBJ1-1
cdr3_aa: CASSLDGQTEAFF
cdr3_nt: TGTGCCAGCAGCCTGGACGGTCAGACTGAAGCTTTCTTT

d_call: TRBD2
v_call: TRBV12-5
clone_size: .
j_call: TRBJ2-3
cdr3_aa: CASGWGGADTQYF
cdr3_nt: TGTGCTAGTGGTTGGGGAGGGGCAGATACGCAGTATTTT

d_call: .
v_call: TRBV3-1
clone_size: .
j_call: TRBJ2-5
cdr3_aa: CASSQSGTRGTQYF
cdr3_nt: TGTGCCAGCAGCCAGTCCGGGACCCGTGGGACCCAGTACTTC

d_call: .
v_call: TRBV6-5
clone_size: few
j_call: TRBJ2-7
cdr3_aa: CASSYGGVGEQYF
cdr3_nt: TGTGCCAGCAGTTACGGTGGTGTTGGCGAGCAGTACTTC

d_call: TRBD2
v_call: TRBV20-1
clone_size: .
j_call: TRBJ2-5
cdr3_aa: CCAPGGMSGGTQETQYF
cdr3_nt: TGCTGTGCTCCCGGAGGGATGAGCGGGGGGACCCAAGAGACCCAGTACTTC

d_call: .
v_call: TRBV6-1
clone_size: few
j_call: TRBJ1-5
cdr3_aa: CASSGPQGGNQPQHF
cdr3_nt: TGTGCCAGCAGTGGGCCCCAGGGCGGCAATCAGCCCCAGCATTTT

d_call: TRBD2
v_call: TRBV10-2
clone_size: .
j_call: TRBJ2-3
cdr3_aa: CASHAGGPGTDTQYF
cdr3_nt: TGCGCCAGCCACGCGGGGGGGCCGGGCACAGATACGCAGTATTTT

d_call: TRBD1
v_call: TRBV10-3
clone_size: .
j_call: TRBJ2-4
cdr3_aa: CAIGGGRGSKNIQYF
cdr3_nt: TGTGCCATCGGTGGGGGCAGGGGGTCGAAAAACATTCAGTACTTC

d_call: .
v_call: TRBV29-1
clone_size: .
j_call: TRBJ2-1
cdr3_aa: CSSRIGYNEQFF
cdr3_nt: TGCAGCAGCCGTATCGGGTACAATGAGCAGTTCTTC

d_call: .
v_call: TRBV5-1
clone_size: .
j_call: TRBJ1-1
cdr3_aa: CASSLVPGVNTEAFF
cdr3_nt: TGCGCCAGCAGCTTGGTCCCCGGGGTCAACACTGAAGCTTTCTTT

d_call: TRBD2
v_call: TRBV6-5
clone_size: many
j_call: TRBJ2-2
cdr3_aa: CASSYTTSERGTGELFF
cdr3_nt: TGTGCCAGCAGTTACACGACTAGCGAGAGGGGCACCGGGGAGCTGTTTTTT

d_call: TRBD2
v_call: TRBV20-1
clone_size: many
j_call: TRBJ2-7
cdr3_aa: CSARDPGRGPYEQYF
cdr3_nt: TGCAGTGCTAGAGATCCCGGGAGGGGCCCCTACGAGCAGTACTTC

d_call: TRBD1
v_call: TRBV6-5
clone_size: many
j_call: TRBJ2-1
cdr3_aa: CASSYSPRSGTGGYNEQFF
cdr3_nt: TGTGCCAGCAGTTACTCGCCCCGATCCGGGACAGGGGGCTACAATGAGCAGTTCTTC

d_call: TRBD2
v_call: TRBV7-8
clone_size: .
j_call: TRBJ2-3
cdr3_aa: CASSLYPLAGGEIDTQYF
cdr3_nt: TGTGCCAGCAGCTTATATCCGCTAGCGGGGGGTGAGATAGATACGCAGTATTTT

d_call: .
v_call: TRBV29-1
clone_size: few
j_call: TRBJ1-1
cdr3_aa: CSVEGTEGTEAFF
cdr3_nt: TGCAGCGTTGAAGGGACCGAGGGAACTGAAGCTTTCTTT

d_call: TRBD2
v_call: TRBV14
clone_size: .
j_call: TRBJ2-3
cdr3_aa: CASSQAPAGVPDTQYF
cdr3_nt: TGTGCCAGCAGCCAAGCCCCAGCGGGAGTCCCCGATACGCAGTATTTT

d_call: .
v_call: TRBV2
clone_size: .
j_call: TRBJ2-1
cdr3_aa: CASQPRGVYNEQFF
cdr3_nt: TGTGCCAGCCAACCTCGCGGGGTTTACAATGAGCAGTTCTTC

d_call: .
v_call: TRBV7-2
clone_size: .
j_call: TRBJ2-1
cdr3_aa: CASSFQLGSNEQFF
cdr3_nt: TGTGCCAGCAGCTTTCAGCTCGGATCCAATGAGCAGTTCTTC

d_call: .
v_call: TRBV29-1
clone_size: .
j_call: TRBJ1-1
cdr3_aa: CSVEGDGNTEAFF
cdr3_nt: TGCAGCGTTGAGGGGGATGGGAACACTGAAGCTTTCTTT

d_call: .
v_call: TRBV27
clone_size: .
j_call: TRBJ1-2
cdr3_aa: CASSLSGFGYTF
cdr3_nt: TGTGCCAGCAGTTTATCCGGGTTTGGCTACACCTTC

d_call: .
v_call: TRBV7-6
clone_size: .
j_call: TRBJ2-1
cdr3_aa: CASSLATGGGPVNEQFF
cdr3_nt: TGTGCCAGCAGCTTAGCTACGGGCGGAGGACCGGTCAATGAGCAGTTCTTC